A single sample gave rise to the 7 T cell receptor beta chains below, sequenced in a study of patients and donors after allogeneic stem cell transplantation (dated by TCRdb to 2019 to 2021). The library was obtained by RT-PCR. These reads were obtained on a NextSeq 550. TCRdb took the public reads, trimmed them with fastp at Q25, ran MiXCR for clone calling and kept in-frame beta chains. Rows with one shared CDR3 protein collapse into an entry with the most common genes and DNA. This sample comprises some 960,000 distinct CDR3 sequences, about a sixth of them detected only once. The ten largest make up around 6% of the sample. The sample was blood, either unsorted or a sorted T cell fraction (not recorded which). The receptors shown here come from a human donor who was either an allogeneic HSCT recipient or a stem cell or donor lymphocyte infusion donor (not recorded which). It is not recorded whose cells these are; they may come from a transplant donor.

CDR3 residues: CSVEIHRGFYNEQFF. In DNA form, the CDR3 reads TGCAGCGTCGAAATACACAGGGGATTCTACAATGAGCAGTTCTTC. The genes are TRBV29-1 and TRBJ2-1, with 7 bases matching TRBD1. This CDR3 is 15 amino acids long. Germline V gene lookup returns CDR1 SQVTM and CDR2 ANQGSEA. After removal of 6 bases from V and 3 bases from J, the junction contained 11 bases not matched to a gene.

The J gene is TRBJ2-7, the V gene TRBV5-1; 8 bases agree with TRBD1. CDR3 length: 15 amino acids. V shed 2 bases and J 0 bases; nucleotides not matched to a gene: 4. The V gene's germline CDR1 is SGHRS and CDR2 YFSETQ. CDR3: CASSFWTGRSYEQYF. The CDR3 nucleotides are TGCGCCAGCAGCTTTTGGACAGGGCGCTCCTACGAGCAGTACTTC.

V and J are TRBV24-1 and TRBJ2-1; no definite D call. Trimming stripped 4 bases from V and 7 bases from J, with 22 bases between. The CDR3 is 17 residues long. Germline assignment: CDR1 KGHDR and CDR2 SFDVKD. CDR3 DNA sequence: TGTGCCACCAGTGACCTGGGGAAGAATCAGGTCAGGAATGAGCAGTTCTTC. Translating it yields CATSDLGKNQVRNEQFF.

V and J are TRBV3-1 and TRBJ2-2; D call uncertain. V was shortened by 0 bases and J by 3 bases, with 5 bases between the two germline ends. Germline lookup yields CDR1 LGHDT and CDR2 YNNKEL (reference sequence). The CDR3 sequence is 14 residues long. DNA of the CDR3: TGTGCCAGCAGCCAAGATCCGGACACCGGGGAGCTGTTTTTT. Translating it yields CASSQDPDTGELFF.

V usage is TRBV29-1 and J usage is TRBJ1-1; D not resolved. This CDR3 comprises 14 residues. V was clipped by 4 bases and J by 2 bases, with 14 bases between them. Germline V gene lookup returns CDR1 SQVTM and CDR2 ANQGSEA. The CDR3 region is CSVGYRGPNTEAFF. The CDR3 DNA follows: TGCAGCGTTGGTTACCGGGGTCCCAACACTGAAGCTTTCTTT.

The rearrangement joins TRBV7-2 to TRBJ1-6; D might be TRBD1 (5 bases). CDR1 is SGHTA, CDR2 FQGNSA, per germline. The CDR3 covers 15 residues. V gave up 1 base and J gave up 5 bases, with 9 bases separating them. Here the CDR3 DNA reads TGTGCCAGCAGCTTAGGGCAGGGCCATAATTCACCCCTCCACTTT. Translating it yields CASSLGQGHNSPLHF. Supplemented by reference TRBV7-2 and TRBJ1-6, the full variable domain reads GAGVSQSPSNKVTEKGKDVELRCDPISGHTALYWYRQSLGQGLEFLIYFQGNSAPDKSGLPSDRFSAERTGGSVSTLTIQRTQQEDSAVYLCASSLGQGHNSPLHFGNGTRLTVT.

This chain links TRBV6-1 with TRBJ2-3, with no clear D. Germline CDR1 is MNHNS and CDR2 is SASEGT. This CDR3 is 16 amino acids long. Trimming stripped 3 bases from V and 4 bases from J, with 17 bases between. CDR3 coding DNA: TGTGCCAGCAGTGACCCACTACAACAATGGCCAGATACGCAGTATTTT. Its translation: CASSDPLQQWPDTQYF.